The source of this T cell receptor beta chain is a study of blood T cell repertoires in COVID-19. This CDR3 region has 15 residues. After removal of 5 bases from V and 4 bases from J, the junction contained 9 bases not matched to a gene. Germline V lookup: CDR1 MNHEY, CDR2 SMNVEV (reference sequence). Source study methods: Estimates of nucleated cell counts were drawn from the amplification of reference gene primers. Using immunoSEQ multiplex PCR, the repertoire was profiled, and TCRdb retains in-frame clones only, with some absent. The DNA gave D and trimming, while V, J and clone size come from that table. The table lists about 210,000 clones, approximately 90% of them singletons.

The source is a woman in her forties with acute or convalescent COVID-19. The sample consisted of peripheral blood. The J gene is TRBJ1-2, the V gene TRBV27; 8 bases fit TRBD1. The CDR3 DNA sequence: TGTGCCAGCAGTAACCCCGGGACAGGACCCTATGGCTACACCTTC. Translating it yields CASSNPGTGPYGYTF.